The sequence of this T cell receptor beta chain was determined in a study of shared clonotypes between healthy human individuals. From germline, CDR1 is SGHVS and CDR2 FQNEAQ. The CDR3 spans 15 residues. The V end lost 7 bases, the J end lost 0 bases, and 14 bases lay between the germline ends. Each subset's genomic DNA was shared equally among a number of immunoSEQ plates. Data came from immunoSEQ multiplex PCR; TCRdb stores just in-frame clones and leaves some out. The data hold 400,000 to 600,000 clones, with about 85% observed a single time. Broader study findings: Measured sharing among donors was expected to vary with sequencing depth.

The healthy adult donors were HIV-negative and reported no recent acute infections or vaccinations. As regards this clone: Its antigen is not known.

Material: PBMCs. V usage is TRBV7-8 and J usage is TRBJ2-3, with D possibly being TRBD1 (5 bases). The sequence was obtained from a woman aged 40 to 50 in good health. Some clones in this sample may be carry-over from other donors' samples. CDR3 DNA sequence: TGTGCCAGCACCATAGGGGCGTTAAGCACAGATACGCAGTATTTT. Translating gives CASTIGALSTDTQYF.